What follows are 17 T cell receptor beta chains derived from one specimen sequenced in a study of cytomegalovirus exposure and HLA in healthy donors. Profiling relied on immunoSEQ multiplex PCR, and the TCRdb table lists in-frame clones only, not all of them. The sample carries some 130,000 clones, about 88% recorded once. Sample: PBMCs. The receptors shown here come from a man between 25 and 39 years old in good health and CMV-seronegative.

This clone was recorded only once. This chain connects TRBV4-3 to TRBJ2-3, with 8 bases lining up with TRBD2. The germline CDR1 and CDR2 sequences are LGHNA and YSLEER. CDR3 length equals 16 residues. V gave up 1 base and J gave up 1 base; unmatched junction bases: 4. CDR3 sequence (DNA): TGCGCCAGCAGCCAAGGTGGTAGCGGGGGCACAGATACGCAGTATTTT. Translating gives CASSQGGSGGTDTQYF.

The genes are TRBV5-6 and TRBJ2-7; TRBD2 might be the D (6 bases). The germline V gene encodes CDR1 SGHDT and CDR2 YYEEEE. V lost 0 bases and J lost 3, with 7 bases in between. The CDR3 length is 13 residues. The CDR3 region is CASSLAEGYEQYF. The CDR3 nucleotides read TGTGCCAGCAGCTTGGCGGAGGGCTACGAGCAGTACTTC.

The rearrangement uses TRBV5-1 and TRBJ2-3, with 9 positions matching TRBD1. With V trimmed by 4 bases and J by 6 bases, 9 bases remained unmatched. Per germline, CDR1 SGHRS and CDR2 YFSETQ. The CDR3 loop spans 15 amino acids. The CDR3 loop is CASSNGTGFGDTQYF. For the CDR3, the DNA is TGCGCCAGCAGCAACGGGACAGGGTTCGGGGATACGCAGTATTTT.

V usage is TRBV5-1 and J usage is TRBJ2-7; 9 bases agree with TRBD2. Germline CDR1 and CDR2: SGHRS and YFSETQ. The CDR3 has 14 residues. Trimming removed 5 bases from V and 1 base from J; junction bases left unmatched: 4. The CDR3 DNA follows: TGCGCCAGCAGTCAAAGCGGGAGGTCCTACGAGCAGTACTTC. Protein sequence: CASSQSGRSYEQYF.

The chain has TRBV5-6 and TRBJ1-5; maybe TRBD1 (6 bases). From germline, CDR1 is SGHDT and CDR2 YYEEEE. CDR3 length: 14 residues. Trimming removed 4 bases from V and 7 bases from J, with 15 bases in between. The CDR3 sequence is CASSEQGWDQPQHF. In nucleotides, the CDR3 is TGTGCCAGCAGCGAACAGGGTTGGGACCAGCCCCAGCATTTT. The full variable domain, rest sourced from reference TRBV5-6 and TRBJ1-5, is DAGVTQSPTHLIKTRGQQVTLRCSPKSGHDTVSWYQQALGQGPQFIFQYYEEEERQRGNFPDRFSGHQFPNYSSELNVNALLLGDSALYLCASSEQGWDQPQHFGDGTRLSIL.

The V and J genes are TRBV4-2 and TRBJ2-7; possible D gene TRBD2, 6 bases. This CDR3 spans 15 amino acids. The V and J ends lost 0 bases and 2 bases respectively, with 11 bases between them. Germline assignment: CDR1 LGHNA and CDR2 YNFKEQ. The CDR3 nucleotides are TGTGCCAGCAGCCAAGAAGGGGCGGGACCCTACGAGCAGTACTTC. It yields the protein CASSQEGAGPYEQYF.

This chain connects TRBV7-3 to TRBJ2-1; TRBD1 aligns across 7 bases. Germline V gene sequence: CDR1 SGHTA, CDR2 FQGTGA. The CDR3 is made up of 12 amino acids. J lost 8 bases, V lost 5 bases, and 3 bases had no gene match. CDR3 in DNA: TGTGCCAGCAGCCTCCAGGGGGATGAGCAGTTCTTC. Translated, it gives CASSLQGDEQFF.

The chain has TRBV6-1 and TRBJ2-7, with D uncertain. Germline lookup yields CDR1 MNHNS and CDR2 SASEGT. The V gene lost 2 bases and the J gene lost 3 bases, with 8 bases spanning the gap. This CDR3 contains 13 residues. The DNA of the CDR3 is TGTGCCAGCAGTGAACGCGCGTTCTACGAGCAGTACTTC. Translation gives CASSERAFYEQYF.

The chain uses TRBV30 and TRBJ1-6, with D perhaps matching TRBD1 (6 bases). Trimming left V 3 bases short and J 7 bases short, with 13 bases between. CDR1 GTSNPN and CDR2 SVGIG come from the germline V gene (reference sequence). The CDR3 consists of 14 residues. The CDR3 sequence: CAWSGTTNNSPLHF. CDR3 coding DNA: TGTGCCTGGAGCGGGACAACTAACAATTCACCCCTCCACTTT. Full variable domain (missing parts from reference TRBV30 and TRBJ1-6): SQTIHQWPATLVQPVGSPLSLECTVEGTSNPNLYWYRQAAGRGLQLLFYSVGIGQISSEVPQNLSASRPQDRQFILSSKKLLLSDSGFYLCAWSGTTNNSPLHFGNGTRLTVT.

The rearrangement links TRBV4-1 to TRBJ2-7; D may be TRBD2 (5 bases). CDR3 length equals 15 residues. Germline loops: CDR1 MGHRA, CDR2 YSYEKL. Between the trimmed V and J ends, which lost 0 bases and 7 bases, there was a span of 16 bases. DNA of the CDR3: TGCGCCAGCAGCCAAGAATCACCCTTTGCGGGTGAGCAGTACTTC. Its translation is CASSQESPFAGEQYF.

V and J are TRBV13 and TRBJ1-5; 7 bases fit TRBD1. The J segment lost 11 bases and the V segment lost 1 base, leaving 5 bases of the junction unmatched. Germline loops: CDR1 PRHDT, CDR2 FYEKMQ (reference sequence). There are 13 residues in the CDR3. The CDR3 region has the DNA TGTGCCAGCAGCTTAGACAGGGGTGTTGCCCAGCATTTT. Residues: CASSLDRGVAQHF.

The chain carries TRBV6-1 and TRBJ2-3; 12 bases align to TRBD2. The CDR3 consists of 20 residues. J lost 5 bases, V lost 4 bases, and 19 bases had no gene match. CDR1 MNHNS and CDR2 SASEGT come from the germline V gene. CDR3 sequence (DNA): TGTGCCAGCAGTGCAATAGATGCTATGACTAGCGGGAGAGGGATAGATACGCAGTATTTT. It translates to CASSAIDAMTSGRGIDTQYF.

This clone was counted once. The chain has TRBV25-1 and TRBJ1-1; D may be TRBD1 (6 bases). Germline loops: CDR1 MGHDK, CDR2 SYGVNS. Trimming took off 5 bases at V and 2 bases at J, with 18 bases between the two ends. The CDR3 consists of 16 residues. The DNA for the CDR3 is TGTGCCAGCAGTCCGTCGAAGGGGGGGATAAACACTGAAGCTTTCTTT. Protein product: CASSPSKGGINTEAFF.

The chain joins TRBV5-1 to TRBJ2-7, with TRBD1 matching 7 bases. The germline V gene has CDR1 SGHRS and CDR2 YFSETQ. V shed 3 bases and J 3 bases; nucleotides not matched to a gene: 6. This CDR3 has 14 amino acids. CDR3 sequence reads: CASSWSGQVYEQYF. The CDR3 nucleotides read TGCGCCAGCAGCTGGTCCGGACAGGTCTACGAGCAGTACTTC.

The chain employs TRBV4-1 and TRBJ2-2; D is possibly TRBD2 (5 bases). This CDR3 has 17 residues. Germline lookup yields CDR1 MGHRA and CDR2 YSYEKL. The V end lost 0 bases, the J end lost 4 bases, and 15 bases lay between the germline ends. The CDR3 reads CASSQDLPGIGTGELFF. For the CDR3, the DNA is TGCGCCAGCAGCCAAGATCTTCCCGGGATAGGCACCGGGGAGCTGTTTTTT.

The chain uses TRBV6-6 and TRBJ1-2; 7 bases are a match to TRBD1. CDR3 size: 13 residues. Germline CDR1 and CDR2: MNHNY and SVGAGI (reference sequence). The V segment lost 0 bases and the J segment 6 bases; nucleotides outside the gene matches: 1. The CDR3 DNA reads TGTGCCAGCAGTTACTCCAGGGGGGATGGCTACACCTTC. Translated: CASSYSRGDGYTF.

J is TRBJ1-2 and V is TRBV14; 7 positions agree with TRBD1. Trimming removed 2 bases from V and 8 bases from J; junction bases left unmatched: 11. The CDR3 has 15 residues. CDR1 and CDR2 from the germline V gene are SGHDN and FVKESK. The CDR3 coding sequence is TGTGCCAGCAGCCAATTGAAGGGGGCCATTCAGGGCTACACCTTC. It yields the protein CASSQLKGAIQGYTF.